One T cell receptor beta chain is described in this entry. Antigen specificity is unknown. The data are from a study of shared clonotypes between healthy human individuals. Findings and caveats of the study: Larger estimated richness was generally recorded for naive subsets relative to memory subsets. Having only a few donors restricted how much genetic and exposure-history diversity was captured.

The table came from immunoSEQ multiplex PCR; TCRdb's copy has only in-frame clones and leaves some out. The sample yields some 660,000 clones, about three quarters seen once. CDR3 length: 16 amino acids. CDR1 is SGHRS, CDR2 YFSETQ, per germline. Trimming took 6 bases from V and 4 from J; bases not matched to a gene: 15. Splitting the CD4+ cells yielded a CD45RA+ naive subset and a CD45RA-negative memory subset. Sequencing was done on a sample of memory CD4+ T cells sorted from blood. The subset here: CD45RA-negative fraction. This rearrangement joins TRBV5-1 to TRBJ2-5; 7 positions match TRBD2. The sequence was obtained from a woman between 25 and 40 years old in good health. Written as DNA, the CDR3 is TGCGCCAGCACCTTCAAAACCGCTAGCGGTCGAGAGACCCAGTACTTC. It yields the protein CASTFKTASGRETQYF.